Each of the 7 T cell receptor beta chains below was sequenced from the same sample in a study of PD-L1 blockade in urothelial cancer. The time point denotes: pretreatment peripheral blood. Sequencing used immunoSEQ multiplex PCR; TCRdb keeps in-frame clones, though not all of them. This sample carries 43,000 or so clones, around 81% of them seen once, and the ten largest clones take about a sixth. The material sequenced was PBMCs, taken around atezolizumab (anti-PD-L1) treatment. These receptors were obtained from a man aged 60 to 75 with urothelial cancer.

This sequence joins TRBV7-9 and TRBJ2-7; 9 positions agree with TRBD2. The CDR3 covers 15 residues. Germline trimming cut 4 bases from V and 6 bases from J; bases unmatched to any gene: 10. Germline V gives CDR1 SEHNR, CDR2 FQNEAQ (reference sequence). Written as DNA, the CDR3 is TGTGCCAGCAGCTCACCAGCGGGAGGTACGAGCGAGCAGTACTTC. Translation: CASSSPAGGTSEQYF.

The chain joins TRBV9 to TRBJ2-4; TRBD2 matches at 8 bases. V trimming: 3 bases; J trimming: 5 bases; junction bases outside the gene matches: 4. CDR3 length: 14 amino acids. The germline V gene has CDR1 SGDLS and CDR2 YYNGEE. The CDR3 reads CASSGTGGQNIQYF. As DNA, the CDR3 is TGTGCCAGCAGCGGGACGGGGGGGCAAAACATTCAGTACTTC.

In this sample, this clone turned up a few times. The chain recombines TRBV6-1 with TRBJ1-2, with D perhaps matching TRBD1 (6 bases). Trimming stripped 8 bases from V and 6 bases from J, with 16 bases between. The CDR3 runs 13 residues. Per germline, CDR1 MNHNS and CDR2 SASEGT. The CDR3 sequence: CASLIQGIDGYTF. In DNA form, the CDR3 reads TGTGCCAGCCTGATACAGGGAATTGATGGCTACACCTTC.

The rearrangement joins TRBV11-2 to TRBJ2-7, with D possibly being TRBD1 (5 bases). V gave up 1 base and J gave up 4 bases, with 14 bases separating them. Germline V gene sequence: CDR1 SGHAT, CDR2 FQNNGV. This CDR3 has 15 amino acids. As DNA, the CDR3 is TGTGCCAGCAGCTTAGGTGGCCAGGGCTATTACGAGCAGTACTTC. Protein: CASSLGGQGYYEQYF. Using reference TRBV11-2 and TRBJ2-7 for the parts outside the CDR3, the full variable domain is EAGVAQSPRYKIIEKRQSVAFWCNPISGHATLYWYQQILGQGPKLLIQFQNNGVVDDSQLPKDRFSAERLKGVDSTLKIQPAKLEDSAVYLCASSLGGQGYYEQYFGPGTRLTVT.

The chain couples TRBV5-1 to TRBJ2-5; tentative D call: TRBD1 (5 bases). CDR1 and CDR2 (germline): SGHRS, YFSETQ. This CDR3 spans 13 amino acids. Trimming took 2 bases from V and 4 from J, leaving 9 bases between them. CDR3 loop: CASSFQGPETQYF. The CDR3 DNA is TGCGCCAGCAGCTTCCAGGGCCCAGAGACCCAGTACTTC.

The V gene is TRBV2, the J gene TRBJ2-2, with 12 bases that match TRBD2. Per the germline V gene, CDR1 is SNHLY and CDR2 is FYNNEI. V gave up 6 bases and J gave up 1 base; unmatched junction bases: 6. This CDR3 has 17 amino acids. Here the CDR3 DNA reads TGTGCCAGCAGAGCTAGCGGGGGGGCGTGGAACACCGGGGAGCTGTTTTTT. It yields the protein CASRASGGAWNTGELFF. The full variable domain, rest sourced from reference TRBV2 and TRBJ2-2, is EPEVTQTPSHQVTQMGQEVILRCVPISNHLYFYWYRQILGQKVEFLVSFYNNEISEKSEIFDDQFSVERPDGSNFTLKIRSTKLEDSAMYFCASRASGGAWNTGELFFGEGSRLTVL.

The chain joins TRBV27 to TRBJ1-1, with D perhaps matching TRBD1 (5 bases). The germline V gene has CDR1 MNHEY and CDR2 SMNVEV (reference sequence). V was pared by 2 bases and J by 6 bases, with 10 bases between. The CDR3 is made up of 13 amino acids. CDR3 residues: CASSLPGSPEAFF. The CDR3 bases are TGTGCCAGCAGTTTACCAGGGTCCCCTGAAGCTTTCTTT.